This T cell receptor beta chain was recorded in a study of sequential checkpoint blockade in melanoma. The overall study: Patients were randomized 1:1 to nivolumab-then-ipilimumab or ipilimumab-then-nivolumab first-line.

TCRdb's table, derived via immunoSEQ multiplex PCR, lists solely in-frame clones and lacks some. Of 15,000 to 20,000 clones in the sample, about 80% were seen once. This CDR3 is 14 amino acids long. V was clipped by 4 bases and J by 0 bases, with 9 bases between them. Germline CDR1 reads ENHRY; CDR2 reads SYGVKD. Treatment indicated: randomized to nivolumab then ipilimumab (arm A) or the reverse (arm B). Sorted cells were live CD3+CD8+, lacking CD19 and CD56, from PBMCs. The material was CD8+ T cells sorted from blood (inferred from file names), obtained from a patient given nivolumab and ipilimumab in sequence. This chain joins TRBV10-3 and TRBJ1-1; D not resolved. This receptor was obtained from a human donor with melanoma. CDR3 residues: CAISGGRMNTEAFF. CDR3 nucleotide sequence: TGTGCCATCAGTGGAGGGCGGATGAACACTGAAGCTTTCTTT.